Below are 27 T cell receptor beta chains sequenced from a single sample in a study of T cell responses to AZD1222 COVID-19 vaccine. Method: immunoSEQ multiplex PCR; TCRdb's copy keeps in-frame clones and lacks some. The sample yields approximately 140,000 clones, around 83% seen once. The specimen was peripheral blood, collected on day 0 of MenACWY control vaccination. These receptors were obtained from an adult in good health.

V usage is TRBV7-3 and J usage is TRBJ1-5; D gene unclear. V was pared by 1 base and J by 5 bases, with 6 bases between. CDR1 and CDR2 from the germline V gene are SGHTA and FQGTGA. The CDR3 covers 13 residues. CDR3 sequence (DNA): TGTGCCAGCAGCTTAAGGCCAGATCAGCCCCAGCATTTT. Translation gives CASSLRPDQPQHF.

The chain carries TRBV7-8 and TRBJ2-7; D remains ambiguous. This CDR3 contains 12 residues. Trimming took off 5 bases at V and 2 bases at J, with 7 bases between the two ends. CDR1 and CDR2 (germline): SGHVS, FQNEAQ. This CDR3 reads CASSMVAYEQYF. CDR3 coding DNA: TGTGCCAGCAGCATGGTTGCCTACGAGCAGTACTTC.

The rearrangement links TRBV4-1 to TRBJ2-3; D uncertain. Trimming took off 0 bases at V and 4 bases at J, with 17 bases between the two ends. CDR3 length: 17 residues. The germline V gene encodes CDR1 MGHRA and CDR2 YSYEKL. CDR3 sequence: CASSQDREPGPPDTQYF. The CDR3 nucleotides read TGCGCCAGCAGCCAAGATCGAGAACCCGGTCCCCCAGATACGCAGTATTTT.

This clone has a single count. The rearrangement links TRBV5-1 to TRBJ1-2; 8 bases align to TRBD1. V was pared by 4 bases and J by 7 bases, with 6 bases of the junction left unmatched. From germline, CDR1 is SGHRS and CDR2 YFSETQ. CDR3 length equals 13 residues. The CDR3 reads CASSKDRGGGYTF. The CDR3 coding sequence is TGCGCCAGCAGCAAAGACAGGGGCGGTGGCTACACCTTC.

The CDR3 bases are TGTGCCAGCCGGAAGCACTCAGGGGGCAACTATGGCTACACCTTC. Its translation is CASRKHSGGNYGYTF. V usage is TRBV27 and J usage is TRBJ1-2; 8 bases match TRBD1. This CDR3 region has 15 residues. Unmatched junction bases numbered 10, after V lost 8 bases and J lost 2 bases. Per germline, CDR1 MNHEY and CDR2 SMNVEV (reference sequence).

The rearrangement links TRBV19 to TRBJ2-5, with 14 positions matching TRBD2. The CDR3 is 17 residues long. Unmatched junction bases numbered 6, after V lost 5 bases and J lost 1 base. CDR1 is LNHDA, CDR2 SQIVND, per germline (reference sequence). This CDR3 is CASSLGLAGGIQETQYF. The CDR3 nucleotides are TGTGCCAGTAGTCTAGGACTAGCGGGGGGTATCCAAGAGACCCAGTACTTC. Full variable domain (remainder filled in from reference TRBV19 and TRBJ2-5): DGGITQSPKYLFRKEGQNVTLSCEQNLNHDAMYWYRQDPGQGLRLIYYSQIVNDFQKGDIAEGYSVSREKKESFPLTVTSAQKNPTAFYLCASSLGLAGGIQETQYFGPGTRLLVL.

This rearrangement joins TRBV19 to TRBJ2-1; unclear D gene. Trimming took 1 base from V and 4 from J, leaving 14 bases between them. CDR3 length: 16 residues. Germline CDR1 LNHDA, CDR2 SQIVND (reference sequence). This chain's CDR3 is CASSIAGRTKYNEQFF. The DNA of the CDR3 is TGTGCCAGTAGTATAGCGGGCAGGACCAAATACAATGAGCAGTTCTTC. The complete variable domain, with remaining parts taken from reference TRBV19 and TRBJ2-1, reads DGGITQSPKYLFRKEGQNVTLSCEQNLNHDAMYWYRQDPGQGLRLIYYSQIVNDFQKGDIAEGYSVSREKKESFPLTVTSAQKNPTAFYLCASSIAGRTKYNEQFFGPGTRLTVL.

The chain couples TRBV5-1 to TRBJ2-7; 9 bases match TRBD1. The ends lost 3 bases at V and 4 bases at J; junction bases unmatched: 5. The germline gives CDR1 SGHRS, CDR2 YFSETQ. The CDR3 totals 14 residues. This CDR3 is CASSWGQGDYEQYF. The DNA of the CDR3 is TGCGCCAGCAGCTGGGGACAGGGCGATTACGAGCAGTACTTC.

The chain employs TRBV2 and TRBJ1-4; D may be TRBD1 (5 bases). The ends were cut back, 6 bases at V and 4 bases at J, with 12 bases in the middle. CDR1 and CDR2 (germline): SNHLY, FYNNEI. The CDR3 extends over 14 amino acids. CDR3: CASSSGRINEKLFF. CDR3 bases: TGTGCCAGCAGCTCAGGGAGGATTAATGAAAAACTGTTTTTT.

The chain recombines TRBV5-6 with TRBJ2-7; 9 bases are a match to TRBD1. Germline V lookup: CDR1 SGHDT, CDR2 YYEEEE. With V trimmed by 5 bases and J by 3 bases, 0 bases remained unmatched. The CDR3 extends over 12 amino acids. CDR3 protein: CASRGQGYEQYF. CDR3 coding DNA: TGTGCCAGCAGGGGACAGGGCTACGAGCAGTACTTC.

The rearrangement joins TRBV10-3 to TRBJ1-1; D uncertain. CDR1 ENHRY and CDR2 SYGVKD come from the germline V gene. V lost 4 bases and J lost 1, with 7 bases in between. The CDR3 totals 13 residues. This CDR3 reads CAISVRGNTEAFF. The CDR3 bases are TGTGCCATCAGTGTCCGCGGGAACACTGAAGCTTTCTTT.

This chain links TRBV7-2 with TRBJ1-5, with D unresolved. Germline CDR1 and CDR2: SGHTA and FQGNSA. The CDR3 sequence is 13 residues long. The ends were cut back, 5 bases at V and 5 bases at J, with 10 bases in the middle. The CDR3 sequence: CASSPLKYQPQHF. The CDR3 DNA sequence: TGTGCCAGCAGCCCCCTTAAGTATCAGCCCCAGCATTTT.

The V call is TRBV2, the J call TRBJ1-5; a weak D match, TRBD1 (5 bases). CDR1 and CDR2 from the germline V gene are SNHLY and FYNNEI. The CDR3 consists of 11 residues. Trimming pared 4 bases from V and 11 bases from J, leaving 9 bases between. The CDR3 DNA is TGTGCCAGCAGTGGGGTGGGGGCCCAGCATTTT. This codes for CASSGVGAQHF.

This clone was counted only a few times. V and J are TRBV2 and TRBJ2-5; D possibly uses TRBD1 or TRBD2 (5 bases each). Per germline, CDR1 SNHLY and CDR2 FYNNEI. The CDR3 extends over 14 amino acids. The germline V and J ends were trimmed by 2 bases and 9 bases, with 16 bases remaining between them. This CDR3 reads CASSERRDGASQYF. DNA for the CDR3: TGTGCCAGCAGTGAAAGACGGGACGGGGCGTCCCAGTACTTC.

In this sample, this clone turned up once. A read error may be the cause here, since a much bigger clone is one base away. The sample has other DNA sequences that encode this CDR3 too. V gene TRBV6-1 combines with J gene TRBJ2-5, with 12 bases fitting TRBD2. The V gene end was trimmed by 2 bases and the J gene end by 5 bases; junction bases not matched to a gene: 3. CDR1 is MNHNS, CDR2 SASEGT, per germline. The CDR3 has 15 amino acids. DNA for the CDR3: TGTGCCAGCAGTGAACTAGCGGGGGGGCCGGAGACCCAGTACTTC. Its protein product is CASSELAGGPETQYF.

The chain carries TRBV29-1 and TRBJ2-3; TRBD2 might be the D (5 bases). The ends were cut back, 5 bases at V and 2 bases at J, with 11 bases in the middle. Germline V gene data show CDR1 as SQVTM and CDR2 as ANQGSEA. The CDR3 loop spans 13 amino acids. The CDR3 DNA reads TGCAGCGTTTCGATGGGAGCCACAGATACGCAGTATTTT. It is translated as CSVSMGATDTQYF.

The V call is TRBV19, the J call TRBJ1-1, with D possibly TRBD1 on 5 matching bases. The germline CDR1 and CDR2 sequences are LNHDA and SQIVND (reference sequence). The length of the CDR3 is 13 residues. The V and J ends lost 3 bases and 8 bases respectively, with 13 bases between them. The CDR3 DNA reads TGTGCCAGTAGTATTCGGGACTTCGGAGAAGCTTTCTTT. This encodes CASSIRDFGEAFF.

The CDR3 spells CASSNQASGANVLTF. CDR3 DNA sequence: TGTGCCAGCAGCAATCAAGCCTCTGGGGCCAACGTCCTGACTTTC. V is TRBV7-6 and J is TRBJ2-6; no clear D gene. Trimming left V 5 bases short and J 0 bases short, with 8 bases between. Germline loops: CDR1 SGHVS, CDR2 FNYEAQ. The CDR3 runs 15 residues. Looking up the rest from reference TRBV7-6 and TRBJ2-6 gives the full variable domain: GAGVSQSPRYKVTKRGQDVALRCDPISGHVSLYWYRQALGQGPEFLTYFNYEAQQDKSGLPNDRFSAERPEGSISTLTIQRTEQRDSAMYRCASSNQASGANVLTFGAGSRLTVL.

V and J are TRBV3-1 (or the pseudogene TRBV3-2) and TRBJ2-2, with D unresolved. CDR3 length equals 14 residues. Trimming left V 4 bases short and J 5 bases short, with 11 bases between. CDR1 is LGHDT and CDR2 is YNNKEL in the germline V gene (reference sequence). Written as DNA, the CDR3 is TGTGCCAGCAGCCTCCTCCTCGGAACCGGGGAGCTGTTTTTT. Protein sequence: CASSLLLGTGELFF.

The V call is TRBV6-2 or TRBV6-3, the J call TRBJ2-3, with 7 bases lining up with TRBD1. The CDR3 extends over 13 amino acids. The germline V gene has CDR1 MNHEY and CDR2 SVGEGT. Losses at the gene ends were 4 bases for V and 8 bases for J; bases not matched to a gene: 6. The CDR3, as DNA: TGTGCCAGCAGTTCCACAGGGGAAGTTACGCAGTATTTT. As protein: CASSSTGEVTQYF.

The V and J genes are TRBV9 and TRBJ2-1, with a tentative D call TRBD2 (7 bases). With 0 bases removed from V and 12 bases from J, the gap between germline ends came to 22 bases. The CDR3 extends over 16 amino acids. CDR1 is SGDLS and CDR2 is YYNGEE in the germline V gene. CDR3 in amino acids: CASSVAGGLTQRMQFF. The DNA for the CDR3 is TGTGCCAGCAGCGTAGCCGGGGGGCTCACGCAACGCATGCAGTTCTTC.

The chain recombines TRBV15 with TRBJ1-2; 7 nucleotides line up with TRBD1. The CDR3 has 15 amino acids. Germline V gene sequence: CDR1 LNHNV, CDR2 YYDKDF (reference sequence). The V gene end was trimmed by 3 bases and the J gene end by 2 bases; junction bases not matched to a gene: 6. The CDR3 protein is CATSSEGQPNYGYTF. As DNA, the CDR3 is TGTGCCACCAGCAGCGAGGGACAGCCAAACTATGGCTACACCTTC.

The genes are TRBV5-1 and TRBJ2-2; no clear D gene. This CDR3 contains 15 residues. V lost 4 bases to trimming and J lost 7 bases, with 17 bases between them. CDR1 SGHRS and CDR2 YFSETQ come from the germline V gene. This CDR3 reads CASSPQDWKNGELFF. As DNA, the CDR3 is TGCGCCAGCAGCCCCCAAGATTGGAAGAACGGGGAGCTGTTTTTT. The whole variable domain, filled in from reference TRBV5-1 and TRBJ2-2, reads KAGVTQTPRYLIKTRGQQVTLSCSPISGHRSVSWYQQTPGQGLQFLFEYFSETQRNKGNFPGRFSGRQFSNSRSEMNVSTLELGDSALYLCASSPQDWKNGELFFGEGSRLTVL.

The rearrangement links TRBV5-6 to TRBJ2-3, with D unclear. Trimming pared 0 bases from V and 1 base from J, leaving 12 bases between. CDR3 length: 16 amino acids. The germline CDR1 and CDR2 sequences are SGHDT and YYEEEE. CDR3 sequence reads: CASSLARLWGTDTQYF. CDR3 nucleotide sequence: TGTGCCAGCAGCTTGGCCAGGCTGTGGGGCACAGATACGCAGTATTTT.

This clone was seen just once. The chain joins TRBV28 to TRBJ2-7; D may be TRBD2 (6 bases). The germline V gene encodes CDR1 MDHEN and CDR2 SYDVKM. CDR3 length equals 14 residues. The germline V and J ends were trimmed by 6 bases and 0 bases, with 12 bases remaining between them. DNA for the CDR3: TGTGCCAGCAGGTCCGGGGGAGCCTCCTACGAGCAGTACGTC. Translating gives CASRSGGASYEQYV.

The genes are TRBV6-6 and TRBJ2-7; D might be TRBD1 or TRBD2, each matching 5 bases. The CDR3 contains 12 residues. The germline V gene has CDR1 MNHNY and CDR2 SVGAGI (reference sequence). DNA for the CDR3: TGTTCAAGTGGGGGATGGGCCTACGAGCAGTACTTC. This gives the protein CSSGGWAYEQYF.

Only one count was recorded for this clone. This chain links TRBV15 with TRBJ1-1; 12 bases map to TRBD1. The CDR3 totals 15 residues. CDR1 is LNHNV, CDR2 YYDKDF, per germline (reference sequence). V dropped 1 base and J dropped 7; count of bases not matched to a gene: 4. This chain's CDR3 is CATSRGDRGQNEAFF. CDR3 DNA: TGTGCCACCAGCAGAGGGGACAGGGGGCAAAATGAAGCTTTCTTT.